This passage covers 7 T cell receptor beta chains from one sample sequenced in a study of CD8+ T cells in alopecia areata. The sequencing template was cDNA reverse transcribed from extracted RNA. Profiled with immunoSEQ multiplex PCR; TCRdb holds only in-frame clones, not every one. The data hold some 56,000 clones, with almost 97% observed a single time. The source was CD8+ T cells sorted from blood, collected at week 0. Receptors were obtained from a human donor with alopecia areata.

The chain combines TRBV4-1 with TRBJ2-1, with D unclear. Germline V gene data show CDR1 as MGHRA and CDR2 as YSYEKL. This CDR3 region has 18 residues. V was cut by 0 bases and J by 4 bases, with 19 bases left in between. The CDR3 loop is CASSQEPITTTLYNEQFF. The DNA of the CDR3 is TGCGCCAGCAGCCAAGAACCTATCACAACAACCTTATACAATGAGCAGTTCTTC.

This clone was picked up one time. The chain uses TRBV5-1 and TRBJ2-1; 11 positions agree with TRBD2. The CDR3 consists of 16 residues. Per germline, CDR1 SGHRS and CDR2 YFSETQ. With V trimmed by 2 bases and J by 9 bases, 10 bases remained unmatched. CDR3 bases: TGCGCCAGCAGCTTACCTACTAGCGGGGGTTCGACTGAGCAGTTCTTC. Translating gives CASSLPTSGGSTEQFF.

The chain recombines TRBV27 with TRBJ1-1, with 7 bases that match TRBD1. The CDR3 spans 15 residues. The germline V gene encodes CDR1 MNHEY and CDR2 SMNVEV (reference sequence). V gave up 6 bases and J gave up 0 bases; unmatched junction bases: 7. The CDR3 DNA reads TGTGCCAGCAGCTGGACAGGAGGGATGAACACTGAAGCTTTCTTT. Translating gives CASSWTGGMNTEAFF.

The chain has TRBV29-1 and TRBJ2-7, with TRBD1 matching 7 bases. This CDR3 is 13 amino acids long. Losses at the gene ends were 4 bases for V and 2 bases for J; bases not matched to a gene: 5. Germline-derived CDR1 and CDR2 are SQVTM and ANQGSEA. This chain's CDR3 is CSVVGQETYEQYF. The DNA for the CDR3 is TGCAGCGTTGTAGGACAGGAGACCTACGAGCAGTACTTC.

The CDR3 sequence is CASSIERSTWDTEAFF. The DNA of the CDR3 is TGTGCCAGTAGTATAGAAAGGTCAACCTGGGACACTGAAGCTTTCTTT. The gene calls are TRBV19 and TRBJ1-1; no clear D gene. Germline CDR1 is LNHDA and CDR2 is SQIVND (reference sequence). The CDR3 is 16 residues long. V dropped 0 bases and J dropped 3 bases, with 14 bases sitting between them.

The genes are TRBV4-1 and TRBJ2-4, with a weak D call TRBD2 (6 bases). This CDR3 comprises 12 residues. The germline V gene has CDR1 MGHRA and CDR2 YSYEKL. V was pared by 4 bases and J by 8 bases, with 9 bases between. This chain's CDR3 is CASSRGDYIQYF. The CDR3 DNA reads as TGCGCCAGCAGCCGAGGGGACTACATTCAGTACTTC.

This chain joins TRBV2 and TRBJ2-1, with 7 bases aligning to TRBD1. CDR3 length: 15 amino acids. V lost 1 base and J lost 6; bases outside the gene matches: 6. Per the germline V gene, CDR1 is SNHLY and CDR2 is FYNNEI. CDR3 amino acids: CASSEGQGVFNEQFF. Here the CDR3 DNA reads TGTGCCAGCAGTGAAGGACAGGGTGTCTTCAATGAGCAGTTCTTC.